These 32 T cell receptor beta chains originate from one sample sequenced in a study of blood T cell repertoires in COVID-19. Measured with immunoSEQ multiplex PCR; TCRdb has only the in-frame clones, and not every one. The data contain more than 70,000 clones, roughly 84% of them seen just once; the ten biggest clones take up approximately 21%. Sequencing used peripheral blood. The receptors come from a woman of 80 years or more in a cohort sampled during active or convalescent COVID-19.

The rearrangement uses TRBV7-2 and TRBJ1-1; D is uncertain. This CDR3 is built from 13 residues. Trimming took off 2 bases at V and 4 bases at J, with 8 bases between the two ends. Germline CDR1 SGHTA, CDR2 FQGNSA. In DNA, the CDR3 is TGTGCCAGCAGCTTACAAGCCCGCACTGAAGCTTTCTTT. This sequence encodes CASSLQARTEAFF. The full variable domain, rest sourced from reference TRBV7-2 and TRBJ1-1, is GAGVSQSPSNKVTEKGKDVELRCDPISGHTALYWYRQSLGQGLEFLIYFQGNSAPDKSGLPSDRFSAERTGGSVSTLTIQRTQQEDSAVYLCASSLQARTEAFFGQGTRLTVV.

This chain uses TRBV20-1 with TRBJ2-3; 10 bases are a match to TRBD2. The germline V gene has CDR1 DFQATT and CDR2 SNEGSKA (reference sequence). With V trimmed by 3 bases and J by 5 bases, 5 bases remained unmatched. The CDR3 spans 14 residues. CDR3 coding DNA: TGCAGTGCTAGTCTAGCGGGAGTAATAGATACGCAGTATTTT. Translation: CSASLAGVIDTQYF.

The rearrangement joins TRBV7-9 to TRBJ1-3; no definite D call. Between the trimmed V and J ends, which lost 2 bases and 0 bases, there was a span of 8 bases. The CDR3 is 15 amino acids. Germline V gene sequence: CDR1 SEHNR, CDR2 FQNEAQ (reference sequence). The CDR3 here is CASSLSRASGNTIYF. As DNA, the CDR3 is TGTGCCAGCAGCTTAAGCCGAGCCTCTGGAAACACCATATATTTT.

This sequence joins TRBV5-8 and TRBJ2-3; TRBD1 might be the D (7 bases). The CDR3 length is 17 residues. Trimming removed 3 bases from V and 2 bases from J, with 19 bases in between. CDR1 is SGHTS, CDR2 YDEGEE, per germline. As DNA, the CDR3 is TGTGCCAGCAGCTCCCGAGGGGGCGGAGGGCCCACAGATACGCAGTATTTT. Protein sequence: CASSSRGGGGPTDTQYF.

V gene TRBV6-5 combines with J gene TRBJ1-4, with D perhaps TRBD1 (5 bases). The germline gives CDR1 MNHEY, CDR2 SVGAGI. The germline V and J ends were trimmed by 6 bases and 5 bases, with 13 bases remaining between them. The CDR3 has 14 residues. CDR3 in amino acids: CASSPTASNEKLFF. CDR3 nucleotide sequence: TGTGCCAGCAGCCCGACAGCCTCAAATGAAAAACTGTTTTTT.

CDR3 coding DNA: TGTGCCGGGAATAGAGAGGTCGGTGAAGCTTTCTTT. Translation gives CAGNREVGEAFF. This rearrangement joins TRBV30 to TRBJ1-1; no clear D. The V and J ends lost 8 bases and 7 bases respectively, with 17 bases between them. CDR3 size: 12 residues. Per germline, CDR1 GTSNPN and CDR2 SVGIG (reference sequence).

The CDR3 nucleotides read TGTGCCAGCTCACCCGGGACTCGAGACAATGAGCAGTTCTTC. The encoded protein is CASSPGTRDNEQFF. J is TRBJ2-1 and V is TRBV18; D might be TRBD2 (6 bases). CDR1 KGHSH and CDR2 LQKENI come from the germline V gene. The ends were cut back, 3 bases at V and 5 bases at J, with 11 bases in the middle. The CDR3 consists of 14 residues.

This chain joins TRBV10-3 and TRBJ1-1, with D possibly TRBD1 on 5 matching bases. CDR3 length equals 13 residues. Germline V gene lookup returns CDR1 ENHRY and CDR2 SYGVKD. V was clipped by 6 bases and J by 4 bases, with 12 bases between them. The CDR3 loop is CAIRGLGGTEAFF. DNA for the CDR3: TGTGCCATCAGGGGGCTGGGGGGCACTGAAGCTTTCTTT.

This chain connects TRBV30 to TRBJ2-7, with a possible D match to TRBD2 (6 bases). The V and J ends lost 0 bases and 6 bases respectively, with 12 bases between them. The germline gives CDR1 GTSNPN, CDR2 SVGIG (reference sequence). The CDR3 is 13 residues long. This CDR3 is CAWSVQRGGEQYF. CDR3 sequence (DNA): TGTGCCTGGAGTGTACAGAGGGGAGGCGAGCAGTACTTC.

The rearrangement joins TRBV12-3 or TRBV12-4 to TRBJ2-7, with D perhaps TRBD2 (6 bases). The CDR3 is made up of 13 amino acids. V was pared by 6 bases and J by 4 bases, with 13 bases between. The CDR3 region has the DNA TGTGCCAGCAGGATAGGAGGAGGGTACGAGCAGTACTTC. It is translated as CASRIGGGYEQYF.

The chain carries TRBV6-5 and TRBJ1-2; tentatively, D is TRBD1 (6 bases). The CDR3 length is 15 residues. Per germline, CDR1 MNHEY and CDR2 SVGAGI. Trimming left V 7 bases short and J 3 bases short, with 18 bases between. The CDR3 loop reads CASTQTGTPHYGYTF. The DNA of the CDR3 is TGTGCCAGCACCCAAACCGGGACACCTCACTATGGCTACACCTTC.

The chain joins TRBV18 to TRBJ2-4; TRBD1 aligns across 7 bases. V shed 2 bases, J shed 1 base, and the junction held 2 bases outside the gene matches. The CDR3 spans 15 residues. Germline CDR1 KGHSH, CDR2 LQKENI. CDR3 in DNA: TGTGCCAGCTCACCAGAGACAGGGGCCAAAAACATTCAGTACTTC. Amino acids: CASSPETGAKNIQYF.

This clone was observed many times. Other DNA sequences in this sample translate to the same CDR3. The CDR3 protein is CASSPDRGGNQPQHF. The CDR3 coding sequence is TGTGCCAGCTCACCAGACAGGGGTGGTAATCAGCCCCAGCATTTT. The J gene is TRBJ1-5, the V gene TRBV18, with TRBD1 matching over 8 bases. This CDR3 region has 15 residues. Per the germline V gene, CDR1 is KGHSH and CDR2 is LQKENI. V lost 2 bases to trimming and J lost 4 bases; unmatched junction nucleotides: 4.

CDR3 region: CASSWTSGYNEQFF. The DNA for the CDR3 is TGTGCCAGCAGCTGGACTAGCGGTTACAATGAGCAGTTCTTC. The chain uses TRBV5-5 and TRBJ2-1, with TRBD2 identical over 10 bases. The CDR3 extends over 14 amino acids. The V segment lost 3 bases and the J segment 4 bases; nucleotides outside the gene matches: 1. CDR1 is SGHKS and CDR2 is YYEKEE in the germline V gene (reference sequence).

CDR3 in amino acids: CASSALLAGDVYNEQFF. The DNA for the CDR3 is TGCGCCAGCAGCGCCTTACTAGCGGGAGATGTCTACAATGAGCAGTTCTTC. The chain employs TRBV5-1 and TRBJ2-1; 11 bases map to TRBD2. Germline V gives CDR1 SGHRS, CDR2 YFSETQ. J gave up 3 bases and V 4 bases, and 9 bases lay outside the gene matches. CDR3 length: 17 residues.

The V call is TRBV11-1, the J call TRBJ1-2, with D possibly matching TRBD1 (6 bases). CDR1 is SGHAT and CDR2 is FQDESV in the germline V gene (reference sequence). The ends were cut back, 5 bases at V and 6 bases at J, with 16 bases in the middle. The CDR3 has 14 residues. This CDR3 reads CASSLLARTDGYTF. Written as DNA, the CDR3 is TGTGCCAGCAGCCTCTTAGCCCGGACAGATGGCTACACCTTC.

The CDR3 DNA reads as TGCGCCAGCAGTGAGTCCGACAGGGCGTTCGGCTACACCTTC. Translated: CASSESDRAFGYTF. The chain links TRBV10-2 to TRBJ1-2, with 7 bases aligning to TRBD1. CDR1 and CDR2 (germline): WSHSY, SAAADI. V shed 0 bases, J shed 8 bases, and the junction held 6 bases outside the gene matches. The CDR3 length is 14 residues.

The CDR3 DNA follows: TGCGCCAGCAGCCAACCGGGACTAGCATACAATGAGCAGTTCTTC. Its protein product is CASSQPGLAYNEQFF. The chain links TRBV4-1 to TRBJ2-1; 9 bases are shared with TRBD2. The junction had 3 bases not matched to a gene; V was cut back by 2 bases and J by 4 bases. This CDR3 is 15 amino acids long. Germline lookup yields CDR1 MGHRA and CDR2 YSYEKL.

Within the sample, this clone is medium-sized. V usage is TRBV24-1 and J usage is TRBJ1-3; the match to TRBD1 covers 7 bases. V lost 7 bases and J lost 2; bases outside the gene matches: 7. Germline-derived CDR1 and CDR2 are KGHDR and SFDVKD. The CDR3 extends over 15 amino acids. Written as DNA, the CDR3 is TGTGCCACCAGGGCCGACAGGGTCGCTGGAAACACCATATATTTT. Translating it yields CATRADRVAGNTIYF.

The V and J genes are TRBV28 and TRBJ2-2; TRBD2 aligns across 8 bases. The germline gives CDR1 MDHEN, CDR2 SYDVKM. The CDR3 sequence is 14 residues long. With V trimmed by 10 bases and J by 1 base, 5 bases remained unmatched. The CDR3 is CATLAGQNTGELFF. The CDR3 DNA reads TGTGCCACCTTAGCGGGACAGAACACCGGGGAGCTGTTTTTT.

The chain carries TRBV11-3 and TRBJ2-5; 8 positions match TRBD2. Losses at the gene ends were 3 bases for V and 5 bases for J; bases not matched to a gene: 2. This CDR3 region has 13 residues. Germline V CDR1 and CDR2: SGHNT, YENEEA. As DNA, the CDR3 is TGTGCCAGCAGCTTCGGCGGGGGGGAGACCCAGTACTTC. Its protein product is CASSFGGGETQYF. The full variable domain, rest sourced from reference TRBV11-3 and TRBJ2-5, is EAGVVQSPRYKIIEKKQPVAFWCNPISGHNTLYWYLQNLGQGPELLIRYENEEAVDDSQLPKDRFSAERLKGVDSTLKIQPAELGDSAVYLCASSFGGGETQYFGPGTRLLVL.

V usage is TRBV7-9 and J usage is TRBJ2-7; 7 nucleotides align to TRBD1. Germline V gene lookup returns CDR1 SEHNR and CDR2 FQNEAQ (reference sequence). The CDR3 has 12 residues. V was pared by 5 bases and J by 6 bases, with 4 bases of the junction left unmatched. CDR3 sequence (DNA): TGTGCCAGCAGCACGAACAGGGGCGAGCAGTACTTC. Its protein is CASSTNRGEQYF.

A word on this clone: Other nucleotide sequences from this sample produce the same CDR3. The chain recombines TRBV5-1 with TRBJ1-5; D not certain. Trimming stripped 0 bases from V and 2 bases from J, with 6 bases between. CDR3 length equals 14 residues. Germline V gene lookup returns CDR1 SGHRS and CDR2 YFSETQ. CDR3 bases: TGCGCCAGCAGCTTGGAGGGAGGCAATCAGCCCCAGCATTTT. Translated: CASSLEGGNQPQHF.

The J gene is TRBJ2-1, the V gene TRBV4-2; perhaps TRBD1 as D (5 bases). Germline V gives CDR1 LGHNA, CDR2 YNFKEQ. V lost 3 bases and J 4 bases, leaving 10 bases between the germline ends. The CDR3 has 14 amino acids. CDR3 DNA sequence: TGTGCCAGCAGCCAGGGCGACAGTTACAATGAGCAGTTCTTC. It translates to CASSQGDSYNEQFF.

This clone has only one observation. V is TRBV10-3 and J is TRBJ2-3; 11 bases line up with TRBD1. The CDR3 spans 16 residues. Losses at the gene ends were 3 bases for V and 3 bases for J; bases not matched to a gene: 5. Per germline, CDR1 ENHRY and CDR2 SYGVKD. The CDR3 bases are TGTGCCATCAGTGACGGGACAGGGGGTTGGACAGATACGCAGTATTTT. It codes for CAISDGTGGWTDTQYF.

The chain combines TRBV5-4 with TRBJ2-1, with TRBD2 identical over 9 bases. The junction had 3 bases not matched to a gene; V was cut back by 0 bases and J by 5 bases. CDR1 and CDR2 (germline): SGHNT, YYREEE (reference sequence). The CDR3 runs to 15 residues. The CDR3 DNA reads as TGTGCCAGCAGCTTGGCCGGGACTAGCAACAATGAGCAGTTCTTC. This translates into CASSLAGTSNNEQFF. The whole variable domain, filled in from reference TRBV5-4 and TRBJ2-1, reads ETGVTQSPTHLIKTRGQQVTLRCSSQSGHNTVSWYQQALGQGPQFIFQYYREEENGRGNFPPRFSGLQFPNYSSELNVNALELDDSALYLCASSLAGTSNNEQFFGPGTRLTVL.

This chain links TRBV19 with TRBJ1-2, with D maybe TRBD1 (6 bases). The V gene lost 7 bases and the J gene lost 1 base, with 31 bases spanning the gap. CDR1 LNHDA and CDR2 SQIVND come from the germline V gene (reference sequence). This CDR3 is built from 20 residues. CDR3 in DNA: TGTGCCAGTAAGCCGGGGGGCCTAGGGGGAAGTCGTTCTCTTAACTATGGCTACACCTTC. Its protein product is CASKPGGLGGSRSLNYGYTF. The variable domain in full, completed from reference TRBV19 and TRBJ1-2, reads DGGITQSPKYLFRKEGQNVTLSCEQNLNHDAMYWYRQDPGQGLRLIYYSQIVNDFQKGDIAEGYSVSREKKESFPLTVTSAQKNPTAFYLCASKPGGLGGSRSLNYGYTFGSGTRLTVV.

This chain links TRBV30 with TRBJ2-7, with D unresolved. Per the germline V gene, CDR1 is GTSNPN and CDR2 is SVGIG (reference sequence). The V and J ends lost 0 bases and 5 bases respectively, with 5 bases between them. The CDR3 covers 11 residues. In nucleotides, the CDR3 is TGTGCCTGGAGTGTAAGCGACGAGCAGTACTTC. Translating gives CAWSVSDEQYF. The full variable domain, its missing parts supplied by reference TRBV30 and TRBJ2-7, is SQTIHQWPATLVQPVGSPLSLECTVEGTSNPNLYWYRQAAGRGLQLLFYSVGIGQISSEVPQNLSASRPQDRQFILSSKKLLLSDSGFYLCAWSVSDEQYFGPGTRLTVT.

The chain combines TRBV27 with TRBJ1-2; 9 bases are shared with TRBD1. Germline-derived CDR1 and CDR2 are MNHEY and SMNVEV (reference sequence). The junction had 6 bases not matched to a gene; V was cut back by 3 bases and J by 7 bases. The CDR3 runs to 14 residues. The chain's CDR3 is CASSLGQGIGGYTF. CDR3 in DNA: TGTGCCAGCAGTTTGGGACAGGGCATCGGTGGCTACACCTTC.

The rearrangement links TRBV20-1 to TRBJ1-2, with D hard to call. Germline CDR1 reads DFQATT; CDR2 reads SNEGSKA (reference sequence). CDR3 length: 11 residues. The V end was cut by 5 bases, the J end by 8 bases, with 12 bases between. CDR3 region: CSAATVSGYTF. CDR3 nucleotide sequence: TGCAGTGCTGCCACAGTATCCGGCTACACCTTC.

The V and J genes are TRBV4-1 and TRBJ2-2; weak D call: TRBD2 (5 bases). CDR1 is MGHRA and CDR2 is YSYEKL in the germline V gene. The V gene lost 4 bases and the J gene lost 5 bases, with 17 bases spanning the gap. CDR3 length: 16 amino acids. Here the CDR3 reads CASSPREGVRTGELFF. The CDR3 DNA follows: TGCGCCAGCAGCCCAAGAGAGGGAGTACGTACCGGGGAGCTGTTTTTT.

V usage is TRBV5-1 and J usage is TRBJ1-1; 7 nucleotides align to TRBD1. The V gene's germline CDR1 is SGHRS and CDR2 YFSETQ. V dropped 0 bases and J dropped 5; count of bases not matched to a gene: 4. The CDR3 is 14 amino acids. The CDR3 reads CASSLVGRGTEAFF. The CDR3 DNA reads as TGCGCCAGCAGCTTGGTGGGCAGGGGGACTGAAGCTTTCTTT.